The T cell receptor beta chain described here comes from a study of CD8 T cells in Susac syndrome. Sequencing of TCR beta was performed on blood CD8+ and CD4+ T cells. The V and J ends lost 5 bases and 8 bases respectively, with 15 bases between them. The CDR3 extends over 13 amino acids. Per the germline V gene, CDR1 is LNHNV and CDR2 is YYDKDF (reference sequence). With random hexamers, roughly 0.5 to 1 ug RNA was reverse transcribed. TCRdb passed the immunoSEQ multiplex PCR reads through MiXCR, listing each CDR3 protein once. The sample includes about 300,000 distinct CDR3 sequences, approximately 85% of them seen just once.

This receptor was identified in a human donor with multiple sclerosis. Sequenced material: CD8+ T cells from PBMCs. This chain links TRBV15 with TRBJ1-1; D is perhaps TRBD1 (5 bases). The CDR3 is CATSPAGGGEAFF. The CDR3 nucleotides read TGTGCCACCAGCCCCGCTGGGGGAGGAGAAGCTTTCTTT.